This T cell receptor (beta chain) was profiled in a study of early T cells in non-severe SARS-CoV-2 infection (dated by TCRdb to the early 2020s). Regarding the research as a whole: Bulk RNA from unsorted whole blood was used for TCR sequencing, so alpha and beta chains could not be paired. The full study reports these points: Matching against VDJdb was skewed toward anti-spike CD8 responses, likely underestimated virus-specific expansions, and missed private and CD4 specificities.

Libraries were constructed by 5' RACE. The reads were generated on a NextSeq 500. In the TCR library protocol, unique molecular identifiers were attached to individual cDNA molecules to correct for PCR bias and sequencing error. Both TCR alpha and beta chains were sequenced, and tight co-correlation was observed between alpha and beta sequence abundances in each sample. Processing in the source paper ran as follows. V gene, J gene and CDR3 annotation of TCR sequences was performed with Decombinator V4. Expanded TCRs were defined as changing significantly between any two time points under a Poisson model with p below 0.0001. TCR abundances were normalised to the total number of TCRs sequenced in each sample and reported as counts per million. TRAV1-2 paired with TRAJ12, TRAJ20 or TRAJ33 defined MAIT TCRs, while TRAV10 paired with TRAJ18 defined iNKT TCRs. VDJdb, accessed 1 November 2021, was searched for CMV, EBV and SARS-CoV-2 annotated TCRs, with TCRs annotated for multiple antigens excluded. TCRdb reprocessing: public reads trimmed at Q25 with fastp, clones called with MiXCR, in-frame beta chains kept. All rows with the same CDR3 protein become a single entry with the most common DNA and genes. V and J calls and clone size were set by TCRdb, not the authors. In this sample the table shows about 69,000 distinct CDR3 sequences, roughly 10% of which occur a single time. The top ten hold about 6% of the sample.

This clonotype has ten or more counts. There is no known antigen for this receptor. Base-call qualities are not available, and no considerably larger clone is one nucleotide away. The study was a case-control design nested within a healthcare worker cohort in London, UK, with weekly nasopharyngeal swab PCR tests and blood sampling. Between 23 and 31 March 2020, the week of the UK lockdown, healthcare workers were enrolled and then followed up weekly for as long as 16 weeks. The trim is 8 bases for V and 2 bases for J, with a gap of 13 bases between the germline ends. Based on the germline V gene, the CDR1 and CDR2 sequences are SQVTM and ANQGSEA. Counted from cysteine to phenylalanine, this CDR3 has 12 amino acids. Here the CDR3 DNA is all that survives: 36 bases in frame from base 1.

This sequence was found in an adult who was a healthcare worker with PCR-confirmed SARS-CoV-2 infection or an uninfected control (not recorded which). In this chain, TRBV29-1 is recombined with TRBJ2-7; the D gene is perhaps TRBD1, on 6 matching bases. The sequencing here drew on whole blood, taken at baseline. The CDR3 reads CSSATGPYEQYF. The nucleotides are TGCAGCTCCGCGACAGGACCCTACGAGCAGTACTTC.